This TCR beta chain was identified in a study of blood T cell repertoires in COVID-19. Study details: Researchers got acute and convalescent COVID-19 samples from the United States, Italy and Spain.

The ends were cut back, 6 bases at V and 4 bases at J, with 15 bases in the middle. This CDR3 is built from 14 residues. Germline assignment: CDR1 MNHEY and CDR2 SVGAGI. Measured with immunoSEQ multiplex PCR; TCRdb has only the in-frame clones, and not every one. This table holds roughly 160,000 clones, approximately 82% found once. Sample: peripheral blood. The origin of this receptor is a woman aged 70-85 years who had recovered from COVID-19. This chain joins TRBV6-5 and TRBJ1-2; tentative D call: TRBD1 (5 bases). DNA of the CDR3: TGTGCCAGCAGCCGACCCAGGGTTGGCTATGGCTACACCTTC. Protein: CASSRPRVGYGYTF.